This T cell receptor (beta chain) was identified in a study of blood T cell repertoires in COVID-19. Ages ranged from roughly 18 to 95 years, with residence in around 24 US areas. Cohorts were assigned according to the clinical history that participants reported. The CDR3 totals 16 residues. Germline trimming cut 4 bases from V and 5 bases from J; bases unmatched to any gene: 10. Looked up from germline, CDR1 is SGHTA and CDR2 is FQGNSA. The method was immunoSEQ multiplex PCR; TCRdb's version includes in-frame clones alone and lacks a portion of them. The data show around 200,000 clones, 86% seen once.

The clonotype comes from a woman aged 45-60 years in a cohort exposed to, infected with or recovered from COVID-19 (not recorded which). The source material was PBMCs or T cells enriched from blood (not recorded which). V usage is TRBV7-2 and J usage is TRBJ2-3, with 9 bases that match TRBD2. The CDR3 is CASSYSRGGGRDTQYF. For the CDR3, the DNA is TGTGCCAGCAGCTACTCTCGCGGGGGGGGACGAGATACGCAGTATTTT.